A selection of T cell receptor beta chains follows, all from one sample in a study of cytomegalovirus exposure and HLA in healthy donors. The protocol was immunoSEQ multiplex PCR, while the TCRdb copy is restricted to in-frame clones and leaves out a portion. The table includes 90,000 to 140,000 clones, approximately 81% detected once. Sequencing used PBMCs. The receptor set was obtained from a man aged 25-45 years in good health and CMV-seronegative. CDR3s include the opening cysteine and the closing phenylalanine or tryptophan. Rows may omit the clone size; those that give it use once, few, many or a size class.

V gene	J gene	clone size	CDR3 protein
TRBV7-2	TRBJ2-7	NA	CASSLIAKGAYEQYF
TRBV28	TRBJ1-5	few	CASSLKPGQELYSNQPQHF
TRBV9	TRBJ2-1	NA	CASSVGDSSYNEQFF
TRBV29-1	TRBJ1-1	NA	CSVDQGRAFF
TRBV5-1	TRBJ2-7	NA	CASSLDGSYEQYF
TRBV18	TRBJ2-7	NA	CASSPQTGASEQYF
TRBV4-3	TRBJ1-1	once	CASSPGQGAMNTEAFF
TRBV6-1	TRBJ2-7	NA	CASSELLTGIHEQYF
TRBV4-3	TRBJ1-2	NA	CASSPGTGVYGYTF
TRBV4-3	TRBJ2-6	NA	CASSQVVGGPVSGANVLTF
TRBV2	TRBJ2-2	NA	CASNHPRRTGELFF
TRBV7-7	TRBJ2-2	NA	CASSQGQTTTGELFF
TRBV7-8	TRBJ2-1	NA	CASTFGEYNEQFF
TRBV15	TRBJ2-3	NA	CATSARGGHSTDTQYF
TRBV4-2	TRBJ2-5	NA	CASSQGGGEQTQYF
TRBV29-1	TRBJ1-2	NA	CSVGQGTNYGYTF
TRBV19	TRBJ2-4	NA	CASSPPSGHKNIQYF
TRBV28	TRBJ1-1	NA	CASSQTGGNTEAFF
TRBV11-3	TRBJ2-7	NA	CASSPSPGFPYEQYF
TRBV5-1	TRBJ2-7	once	CASSAAGGGPMGTYEQYF
TRBV5-6	TRBJ2-7	NA	CASSLDRTDEQYF
TRBV4-3	TRBJ1-1	NA	CASSQDPGDTEAFF
TRBV4-3	TRBJ1-2	NA	CASSLGQGAEGYTF
TRBV5-1	TRBJ2-5	NA	CASSLSGQETQYF
TRBV7-9	TRBJ1-5	NA	CASSLGVAGADQPQHF
TRBV5-4	TRBJ2-7	NA	CASSLAFGNLYEQYF
TRBV19	TRBJ1-1	NA	CASSINFRRDTEAFF
TRBV29-1	TRBJ1-5	NA	CSVRGLDDQPQHF
TRBV10-1	TRBJ2-1	NA	CASSEGRFSYNEQFF
TRBV7-9	TRBJ1-2	NA	CASSLNYGYTF
TRBV29-1	TRBJ2-3	NA	CSATTGSGTDTQYF
TRBV9	TRBJ1-5	NA	CASSVEAGFNQPQHF